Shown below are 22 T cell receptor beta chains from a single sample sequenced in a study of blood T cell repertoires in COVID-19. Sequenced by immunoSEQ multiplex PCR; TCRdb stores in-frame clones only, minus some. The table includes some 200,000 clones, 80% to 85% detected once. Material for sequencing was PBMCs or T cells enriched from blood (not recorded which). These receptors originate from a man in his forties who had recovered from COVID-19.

The DNA of the CDR3 is TGTGCCAGCTCACCACTTAGGAGGACGTCCAGCGGGGAGACCCAGTACTTC. This gives the protein CASSPLRRTSSGETQYF. The V gene is TRBV18, the J gene TRBJ2-5; possibly TRBD2 for D (6 bases). The CDR3 is 17 amino acids. Trimming removed 1 base at V and 5 bases at J, with 20 bases between. The V gene's germline CDR1 is KGHSH and CDR2 LQKENI.

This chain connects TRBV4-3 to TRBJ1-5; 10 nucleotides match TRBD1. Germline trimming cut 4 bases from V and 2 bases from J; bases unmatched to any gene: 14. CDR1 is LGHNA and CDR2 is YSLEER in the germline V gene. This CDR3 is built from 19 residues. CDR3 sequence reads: CASSPGGTGEGNGNQPQHF. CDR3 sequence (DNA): TGCGCCAGCAGCCCAGGCGGGACAGGGGAAGGGAATGGCAATCAGCCCCAGCATTTT.

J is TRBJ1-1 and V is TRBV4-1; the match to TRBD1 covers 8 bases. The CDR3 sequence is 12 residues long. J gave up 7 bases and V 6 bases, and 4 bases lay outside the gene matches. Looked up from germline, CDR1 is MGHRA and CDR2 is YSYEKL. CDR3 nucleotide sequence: TGCGCCAGCAGTCTCGACAGGGGTGAAGCTTTCTTT. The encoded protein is CASSLDRGEAFF.

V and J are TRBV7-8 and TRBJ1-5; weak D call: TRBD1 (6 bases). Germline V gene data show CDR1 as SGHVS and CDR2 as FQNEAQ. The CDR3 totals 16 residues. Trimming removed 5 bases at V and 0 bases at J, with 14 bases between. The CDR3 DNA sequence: TGTGCCAGCAGCGATAGAGGGGGATATAGCAATCAGCCCCAGCATTTT. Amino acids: CASSDRGGYSNQPQHF.

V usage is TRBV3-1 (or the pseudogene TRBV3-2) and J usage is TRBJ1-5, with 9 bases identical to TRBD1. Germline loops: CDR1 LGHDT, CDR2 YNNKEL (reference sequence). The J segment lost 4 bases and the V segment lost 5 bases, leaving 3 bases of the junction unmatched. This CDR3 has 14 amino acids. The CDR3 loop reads CASSGGTGNQPQHF. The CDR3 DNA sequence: TGTGCCAGCAGCGGGGGGACAGGGAATCAGCCCCAGCATTTT.

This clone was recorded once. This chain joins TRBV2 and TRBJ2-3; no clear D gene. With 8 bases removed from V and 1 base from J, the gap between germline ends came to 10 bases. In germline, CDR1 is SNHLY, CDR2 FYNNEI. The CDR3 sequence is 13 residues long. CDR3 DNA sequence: TGTGCCAGCCGTAGCAGCGGCACAGATACGCAGTATTTT. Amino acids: CASRSSGTDTQYF.

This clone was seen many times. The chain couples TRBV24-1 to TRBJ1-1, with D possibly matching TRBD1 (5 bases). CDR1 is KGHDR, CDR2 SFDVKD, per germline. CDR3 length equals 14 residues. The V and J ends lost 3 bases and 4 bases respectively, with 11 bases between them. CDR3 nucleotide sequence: TGTGCCACCAGTGATAATATGGACACCACTGAAGCTTTCTTT. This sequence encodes CATSDNMDTTEAFF.

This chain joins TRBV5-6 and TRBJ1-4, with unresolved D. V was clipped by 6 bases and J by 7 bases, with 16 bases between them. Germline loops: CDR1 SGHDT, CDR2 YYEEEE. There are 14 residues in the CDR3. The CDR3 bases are TGTGCCAGCATGAAGGACCCTAGCGGTGAAAAACTGTTTTTT. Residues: CASMKDPSGEKLFF.

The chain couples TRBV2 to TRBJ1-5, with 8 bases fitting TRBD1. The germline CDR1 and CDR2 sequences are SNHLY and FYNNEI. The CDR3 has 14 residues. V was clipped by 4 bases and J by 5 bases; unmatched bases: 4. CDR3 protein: CASSGGQGYQPQHF. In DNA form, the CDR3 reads TGTGCCAGCAGTGGAGGACAGGGATATCAGCCCCAGCATTTT.

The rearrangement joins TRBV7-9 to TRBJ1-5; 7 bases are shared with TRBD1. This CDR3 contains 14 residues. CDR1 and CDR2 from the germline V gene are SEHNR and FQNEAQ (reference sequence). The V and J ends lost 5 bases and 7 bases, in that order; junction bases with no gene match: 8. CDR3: CASSGPTGDQPQHF. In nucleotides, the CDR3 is TGTGCCAGCAGCGGACCAACAGGGGACCAGCCCCAGCATTTT.

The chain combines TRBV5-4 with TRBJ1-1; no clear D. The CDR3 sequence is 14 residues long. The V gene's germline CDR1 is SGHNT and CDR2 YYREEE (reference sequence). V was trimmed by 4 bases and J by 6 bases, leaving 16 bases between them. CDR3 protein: CASSLDSRVPEAFF. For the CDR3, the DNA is TGTGCCAGCAGCCTGGATTCTCGCGTCCCTGAAGCTTTCTTT.

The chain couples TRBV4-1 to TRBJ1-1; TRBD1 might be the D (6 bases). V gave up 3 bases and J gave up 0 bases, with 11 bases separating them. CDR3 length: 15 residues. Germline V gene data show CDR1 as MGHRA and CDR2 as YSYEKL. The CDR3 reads CASSQVAGVNTEAFF. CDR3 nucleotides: TGCGCCAGCAGCCAGGTTGCAGGGGTGAACACTGAAGCTTTCTTT.

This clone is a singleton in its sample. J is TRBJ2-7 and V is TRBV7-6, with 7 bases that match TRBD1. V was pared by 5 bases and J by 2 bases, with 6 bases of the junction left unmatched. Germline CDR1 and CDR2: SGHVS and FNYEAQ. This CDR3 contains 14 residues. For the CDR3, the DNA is TGTGCCAGCAGCCCGCGGACAGGTCCCTACGAGCAGTACTTC. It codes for CASSPRTGPYEQYF.

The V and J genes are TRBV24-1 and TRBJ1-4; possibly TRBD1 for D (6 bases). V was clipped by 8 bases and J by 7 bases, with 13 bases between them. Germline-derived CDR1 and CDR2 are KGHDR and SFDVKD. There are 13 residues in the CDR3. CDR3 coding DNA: TGTGCCACCAAACAGGGTGACGGTGAAAAACTGTTTTTT. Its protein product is CATKQGDGEKLFF.

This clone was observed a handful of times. The CDR3 is CASSLGQSGLAETQYF. As DNA, the CDR3 is TGTGCCAGCAGCTTAGGTCAGAGCGGGTTGGCAGAGACCCAGTACTTC. The gene calls are TRBV7-6 and TRBJ2-5, with a possible D match to TRBD2 (6 bases). The CDR3 spans 16 residues. Germline values: CDR1 SGHVS, CDR2 FNYEAQ. Trimming left V 1 base short and J 4 bases short, with 16 bases between.

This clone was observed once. The CDR3 here is CARQRGRGGRDQPQHF. The CDR3 DNA reads TGTGCCAGGCAGAGGGGGAGGGGTGGCAGGGATCAGCCCCAGCATTTT. This rearrangement joins TRBV6-4 to TRBJ1-5; a possible D gene is TRBD1 (6 bases). The ends were cut back, 9 bases at V and 5 bases at J, with 23 bases in the middle. Germline V CDR1 and CDR2: MRHNA, SNTAGT. The CDR3 totals 16 residues.

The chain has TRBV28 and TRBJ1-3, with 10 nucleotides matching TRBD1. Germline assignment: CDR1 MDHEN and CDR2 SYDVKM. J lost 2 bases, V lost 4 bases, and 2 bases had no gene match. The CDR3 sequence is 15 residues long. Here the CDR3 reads CASSWGTGAGNTIYF. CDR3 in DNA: TGTGCCAGCAGTTGGGGGACAGGGGCTGGAAACACCATATATTTT.

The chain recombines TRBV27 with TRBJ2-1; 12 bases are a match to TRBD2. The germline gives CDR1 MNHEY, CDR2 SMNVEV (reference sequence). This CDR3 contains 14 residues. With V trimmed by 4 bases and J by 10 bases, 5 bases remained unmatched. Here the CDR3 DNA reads TGTGCCAGCAGTTCGGCTAGCGGGGGGGGCGAGCAGTTCTTC. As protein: CASSSASGGGEQFF.

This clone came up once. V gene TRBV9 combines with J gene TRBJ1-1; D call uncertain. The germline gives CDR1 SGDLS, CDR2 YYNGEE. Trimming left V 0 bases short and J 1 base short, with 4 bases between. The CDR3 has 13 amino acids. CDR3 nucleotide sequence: TGTGCCAGCAGCGTAGAACAGAACACTGAAGCTTTCTTT. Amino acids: CASSVEQNTEAFF.

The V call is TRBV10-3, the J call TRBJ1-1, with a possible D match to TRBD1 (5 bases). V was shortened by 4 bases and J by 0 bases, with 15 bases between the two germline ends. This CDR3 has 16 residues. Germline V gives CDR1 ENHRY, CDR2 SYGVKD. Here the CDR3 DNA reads TGTGCCATCAGTGCCAGGAGGGGTGAGATGAACACTGAAGCTTTCTTT. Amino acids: CAISARRGEMNTEAFF.

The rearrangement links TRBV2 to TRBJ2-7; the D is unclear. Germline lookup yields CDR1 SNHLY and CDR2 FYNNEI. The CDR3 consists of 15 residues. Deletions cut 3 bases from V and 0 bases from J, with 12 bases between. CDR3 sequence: CASSELPAGSYEQYF. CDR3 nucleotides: TGTGCCAGCAGTGAGCTTCCCGCAGGCTCCTACGAGCAGTACTTC. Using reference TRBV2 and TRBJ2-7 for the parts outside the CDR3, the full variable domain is EPEVTQTPSHQVTQMGQEVILRCVPISNHLYFYWYRQILGQKVEFLVSFYNNEISEKSEIFDDQFSVERPDGSNFTLKIRSTKLEDSAMYFCASSELPAGSYEQYFGPGTRLTVT.

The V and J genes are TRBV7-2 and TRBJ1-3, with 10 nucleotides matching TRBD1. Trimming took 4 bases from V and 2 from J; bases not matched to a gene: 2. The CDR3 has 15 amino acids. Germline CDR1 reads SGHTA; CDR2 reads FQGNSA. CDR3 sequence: CASSWDRGTGNTIYF. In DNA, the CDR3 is TGTGCCAGCAGCTGGGACAGGGGCACTGGAAACACCATATATTTT.